Shown below are 17 T cell receptor beta chains from a single sample sequenced in a study of blood T cell repertoires in COVID-19. Assay: immunoSEQ multiplex PCR; the TCRdb copy retains only in-frame clones and omits some. The profile shows 150,000 to 200,000 clones, roughly nine tenths of them singletons. Sequencing used peripheral blood. Every receptor here comes from a man aged 55 to 69 with acute or convalescent COVID-19.

The chain uses TRBV6-1 and TRBJ2-7, with a weak D call TRBD1 (6 bases). This CDR3 spans 18 amino acids. Germline V gene lookup returns CDR1 MNHNS and CDR2 SASEGT. Deletions cut 4 bases from V and 1 base from J, with 23 bases between. The CDR3 sequence is CASSGRSPAGTRSYEQYF. The CDR3 nucleotides read TGTGCCAGCAGTGGACGGAGCCCTGCAGGGACAAGATCCTACGAGCAGTACTTC.

V is TRBV19 and J is TRBJ1-5, with TRBD1 identical over 8 bases. V lost 8 bases and J lost 3; bases outside the gene matches: 12. The CDR3 totals 16 residues. Germline V CDR1 and CDR2: LNHDA, SQIVND (reference sequence). CDR3 residues: CASAHQDRGNNQPQHF. CDR3 sequence (DNA): TGTGCCAGTGCCCATCAAGACAGGGGAAACAATCAGCCCCAGCATTTT.

The rearrangement uses TRBV4-2 and TRBJ1-3, with 9 bases lining up with TRBD1. The junction had 5 bases not matched to a gene; V was cut back by 0 bases and J by 2 bases. The CDR3 length is 17 residues. Germline CDR1 reads LGHNA; CDR2 reads YNFKEQ. In DNA form, the CDR3 reads TGTGCCAGCAGCCAAGAGTCCTGGACAGGGGCTGGAAACACCATATATTTT. It specifies CASSQESWTGAGNTIYF.

The chain has TRBV4-3 and TRBJ2-1, with TRBD2 identical over 12 bases. The CDR3 runs to 18 residues. With 0 bases clipped from V and 6 bases from J, the junction kept 9 bases outside the gene matches. Germline CDR1 is LGHNA and CDR2 is YSLEER. The CDR3 nucleotides read TGCGCCAGCAGCCAAGAAAGGCGACTAGCGGGGGTTACCAATGAGCAGTTCTTC. It yields the protein CASSQERRLAGVTNEQFF.

The J gene is TRBJ1-5, the V gene TRBV3-1 (or the pseudogene TRBV3-2); TRBD1 might be the D (5 bases). CDR1 is LGHDT, CDR2 YNNKEL, per germline (reference sequence). V was shortened by 8 bases and J by 6 bases, with 11 bases between the two germline ends. The CDR3 is 12 amino acids. The chain's CDR3 is CASGTGGQPQHF. The CDR3 DNA follows: TGTGCCAGCGGGACGGGGGGTCAGCCCCAGCATTTT.

V gene TRBV19 combines with J gene TRBJ2-7, with TRBD2 identical over 7 bases. CDR1 LNHDA and CDR2 SQIVND come from the germline V gene (reference sequence). V gave up 10 bases and J gave up 0 bases; unmatched junction bases: 6. The CDR3 consists of 13 residues. CDR3 bases: TGTGCCACTGCCGGGACTAACTCCTACGAGCAGTACTTC. This codes for CATAGTNSYEQYF.

The rearrangement uses TRBV18 and TRBJ2-1; D is undetermined. The CDR3 has 15 amino acids. V lost 5 bases to trimming and J lost 2 bases, with 13 bases between them. The germline V gene encodes CDR1 KGHSH and CDR2 LQKENI. The CDR3 here is CASSAAGLTYNEQFF. Here the CDR3 DNA reads TGTGCCAGCTCAGCCGCCGGGTTGACCTACAATGAGCAGTTCTTC.

This clone showed up just once. V and J are TRBV2 and TRBJ1-2; 8 bases are a match to TRBD1. J gave up 8 bases and V 5 bases, and 7 bases lay outside the gene matches. The CDR3 consists of 13 residues. Germline lookup yields CDR1 SNHLY and CDR2 FYNNEI. The CDR3 loop is CASSFQGAGGYTF. The CDR3 DNA reads TGTGCCAGCAGTTTCCAGGGGGCTGGGGGCTACACCTTC.

The V call is TRBV5-6, the J call TRBJ1-1; D might be TRBD1 (6 bases). The CDR3 contains 14 residues. CDR1 SGHDT and CDR2 YYEEEE come from the germline V gene. Trimming pared 2 bases from V and 4 bases from J, leaving 12 bases between. The CDR3 DNA follows: TGTGCCAGCAGCTTTGGGGGCGCGTTCACTGAAGCTTTCTTT. Protein product: CASSFGGAFTEAFF.

The chain recombines TRBV7-8 with TRBJ2-3; D is possibly TRBD1 (6 bases). The CDR3 spans 14 residues. Germline assignment: CDR1 SGHVS and CDR2 FQNEAQ. V lost 6 bases and J 4 bases, leaving 14 bases between the germline ends. The CDR3, as DNA: TGTGCCAGCAGTCCAGGGGCGAGTGCAGATACGCAGTATTTT. This gives the protein CASSPGASADTQYF.

The chain recombines TRBV10-3 with TRBJ2-3, with a weak D call TRBD2 (6 bases). This CDR3 comprises 13 residues. CDR1 and CDR2 (germline): ENHRY, SYGVKD. V was cut by 4 bases and J by 1 base, with 6 bases left in between. CDR3 sequence reads: CAISGGGTDTQYF. The CDR3 nucleotides are TGTGCCATCAGTGGGGGGGGCACAGATACGCAGTATTTT.

The gene calls are TRBV19 and TRBJ1-6; the D gene is possibly TRBD1 (5 bases). The CDR3 contains 14 residues. V was shortened by 6 bases and J by 6 bases, with 12 bases between the two germline ends. CDR1 LNHDA and CDR2 SQIVND come from the germline V gene (reference sequence). The CDR3 is CASRKGLTNSPLHF. The CDR3 DNA is TGTGCCAGTAGAAAGGGACTGACTAATTCACCCCTCCACTTT.

This chain joins TRBV14 and TRBJ1-6; D might be TRBD1 (6 bases). The CDR3 spans 15 residues. V shed 1 base and J shed 10 bases, with 14 bases lying between them. Germline V gene data show CDR1 as SGHDN and CDR2 as FVKESK. In nucleotides, the CDR3 is TGTGCCAGCAGCCAAGTTCGGGGGGCCCAATCACCCCTCCACTTT. Residues: CASSQVRGAQSPLHF.

This clone was found a few times. This chain links TRBV5-1 with TRBJ2-7, with 8 bases identical to TRBD1. Germline CDR1 and CDR2: SGHRS and YFSETQ. Trimming removed 4 bases from V and 0 bases from J; junction bases left unmatched: 6. This CDR3 is 15 amino acids long. The CDR3 DNA reads TGCGCCAGCAGCCCAGGACAGGGCTACTCCTACGAGCAGTACTTC. Amino acids: CASSPGQGYSYEQYF. Together with reference TRBV5-1 and TRBJ2-7, the CDR3 gives the full variable domain: KAGVTQTPRYLIKTRGQQVTLSCSPISGHRSVSWYQQTPGQGLQFLFEYFSETQRNKGNFPGRFSGRQFSNSRSEMNVSTLELGDSALYLCASSPGQGYSYEQYFGPGTRLTVT.

This clone was picked up one time. Other DNA sequences in this specimen translate into the identical CDR3. The DNA of the CDR3 is TGTGCCAGCAGCCGGGGGAATGAAAAACTGTTTTTT. Translated: CASSRGNEKLFF. The chain combines TRBV6-5 with TRBJ1-4, with D perhaps TRBD1 (5 bases). The CDR3 is 12 residues long. Germline CDR1 MNHEY, CDR2 SVGAGI. With 6 bases removed from V and 5 bases from J, the gap between germline ends came to 7 bases.

J is TRBJ1-5 and V is TRBV6-5, with 9 positions matching TRBD1. This CDR3 has 14 residues. V dropped 7 bases and J dropped 4; count of bases not matched to a gene: 5. Looked up from germline, CDR1 is MNHEY and CDR2 is SVGAGI. The CDR3 spells CASKETGGNQPQHF. The CDR3 DNA is TGTGCCAGCAAGGAGACAGGGGGAAATCAGCCCCAGCATTTT.

The CDR3 protein is CASSLDGLTSGGSPNTGELFF. CDR3 coding DNA: TGTGCCAGCAGCTTAGATGGTCTGACTAGCGGGGGGAGCCCGAACACCGGGGAGCTGTTTTTT. The chain employs TRBV7-6 and TRBJ2-2; 13 nucleotides match TRBD2. With V trimmed by 1 base and J by 0 bases, 11 bases remained unmatched. Per the germline V gene, CDR1 is SGHVS and CDR2 is FNYEAQ. This CDR3 has 21 residues.